The 24 T cell receptor beta chains below all came from one sample that was sequenced in a study of metastatic and nonmetastatic thyroid tumors. TCRdb reanalyzed the PCR reads with MiXCR. The repertoire holds thousands of clones, with around 38% as singletons. All patients were untreated before thyroid surgery. The sequencing input was tumor tissue. These receptors all come from a female donor with papillary thyroid cancer or a benign thyroid nodule (not recorded which). Some clones in this sample may be carry-over from other donors' samples.

This rearrangement joins TRBV10-3 to TRBJ2-3, with D perhaps TRBD1 (5 bases). This CDR3 has 14 amino acids. V was trimmed by 5 bases and J by 0 bases, leaving 9 bases between them. The germline CDR1 and CDR2 sequences are ENHRY and SYGVKD. The chain's CDR3 is CAISRAGSTDTQYF. CDR3 in DNA: TGTGCCATCAGTCGGGCAGGGAGCACAGATACGCAGTATTTT.

V and J are TRBV7-9 and TRBJ2-7; D not resolved. The CDR3 totals 14 residues. Per the germline V gene, CDR1 is SEHNR and CDR2 is FQNEAQ (reference sequence). DNA of the CDR3: TGTGCGTGCAGCTTAGTGTGCGAATCCTACGAGCAGTACTTC. Its translation: CACSLVCESYEQYF.

The chain links TRBV18 to TRBJ2-7; 11 bases match TRBD2. The CDR3 has 12 residues. The germline CDR1 and CDR2 sequences are KGHSH and LQKENI. Trimming cost V 5 bases and J 10 bases; bases outside gene matches: 4. CDR3 nucleotides: TGTGCCAGCTCAACTAGCGGGAGTTTACAGTACTTC. Protein product: CASSTSGSLQYF.

The chain uses TRBV6-1 and TRBJ2-7; no definite D call. V lost 3 bases and J 2 bases, leaving 8 bases between the germline ends. The CDR3 has 13 residues. Germline assignment: CDR1 MNHNS and CDR2 SASEGT. The CDR3 bases are TGTGCCAGCAGTGAGGCAGAGACCTACGAGCAGTACTTC. This codes for CASSEAETYEQYF.

This sequence joins TRBV5-1 and TRBJ2-5, with TRBD1 matching over 8 bases. The CDR3 has 15 residues. In germline, CDR1 is SGHRS, CDR2 YFSETQ. J was trimmed by 5 bases and V by 4 bases; bases with no gene match: 10. The CDR3 reads CASSVYQGAEETQYF. DNA of the CDR3: TGCGCCAGCAGCGTCTACCAGGGGGCTGAGGAGACCCAGTACTTC.

This clone counts as medium-sized. The chain carries TRBV2 and TRBJ1-6; possibly TRBD1 for D (6 bases). The V end was cut by 2 bases, the J end by 8 bases, with 13 bases between. Germline V gene sequence: CDR1 SNHLY, CDR2 FYNNEI. There are 15 residues in the CDR3. CDR3 sequence reads: CASSEQGLPHSPLHF. The CDR3 DNA follows: TGTGCCAGCAGTGAACAGGGGCTCCCTCATTCACCCCTCCACTTT.

This clone came up a few times. This rearrangement joins TRBV19 to TRBJ1-5, with D hard to call. Germline-derived CDR1 and CDR2 are LNHDA and SQIVND (reference sequence). CDR3 length equals 12 residues. V was trimmed by 2 bases and J by 3 bases, leaving 2 bases between them. The CDR3: CASSIHNQPQHF. CDR3 in DNA: TGTGCCAGTAGTATACACAATCAGCCCCAGCATTTT.

The rearrangement uses TRBV9 and TRBJ2-3, with 16 bases fitting TRBD2. The germline V gene has CDR1 SGDLS and CDR2 YYNGEE. This CDR3 has 17 residues. The CDR3 DNA is TGTTCCATCAGCGAGGGGACTAGCGGGAGGGCGAGAGATACGCAGTATTTT. It specifies CSISEGTSGRARDTQYF.

V gene TRBV5-1 combines with J gene TRBJ2-1; either TRBD1 or TRBD2 may fit D (5 bases each). Germline assignment: CDR1 SGHRS and CDR2 YFSETQ. V lost 1 base, J lost 0 bases, and 14 bases lay in between. This CDR3 comprises 17 residues. The CDR3 loop reads CASSLLGTATSYNEQFF. CDR3 DNA: TGCGCCAGCAGCTTGCTTGGGACGGCAACCTCCTACAATGAGCAGTTCTTC.

The V call is TRBV6-1, the J call TRBJ1-1; D not certain. The CDR3 runs to 13 residues. V was cut by 5 bases and J by 5 bases, with 12 bases left in between. Germline loops: CDR1 MNHNS, CDR2 SASEGT. CDR3 sequence reads: CASSTMTWTEAFF. The CDR3, as DNA: TGTGCCAGCAGTACCATGACGTGGACTGAAGCTTTCTTT.

V gene TRBV28 combines with J gene TRBJ2-7; maybe TRBD2 (5 bases). CDR1 MDHEN and CDR2 SYDVKM come from the germline V gene. V was trimmed by 4 bases and J by 4 bases, leaving 20 bases between them. The CDR3 has 16 amino acids. CDR3 in amino acids: CASSSTQTWTGYEQYF. The CDR3, as DNA: TGTGCCAGCAGTTCCACCCAGACCTGGACTGGATACGAGCAGTACTTC.

The gene calls are TRBV7-8 and TRBJ2-1, with 8 nucleotides matching TRBD2. V shed 5 bases and J 7 bases; nucleotides not matched to a gene: 10. The CDR3 runs to 15 residues. CDR1 is SGHVS, CDR2 FQNEAQ, per germline. The CDR3 spells CASSAEAGAGNEQFF. DNA for the CDR3: TGTGCCAGCAGCGCCGAAGCGGGAGCAGGAAATGAGCAGTTCTTC.

V usage is TRBV28 and J usage is TRBJ2-5, with 7 bases identical to TRBD1. Trimming took 3 bases from V and 5 from J; bases not matched to a gene: 18. The germline V gene encodes CDR1 MDHEN and CDR2 SYDVKM. CDR3 length: 18 residues. CDR3 sequence reads: CASSFAPGQRHPIETQYF. The DNA for the CDR3 is TGTGCCAGCAGTTTCGCCCCGGGACAGCGCCATCCCATCGAGACCCAGTACTTC.

V usage is TRBV28 and J usage is TRBJ2-4; 8 nucleotides agree with TRBD2. The CDR3 has 13 residues. V dropped 6 bases and J dropped 10; count of bases not matched to a gene: 8. Per the germline V gene, CDR1 is MDHEN and CDR2 is SYDVKM. The CDR3 sequence is CASSSGTSGIQYF. Here the CDR3 DNA reads TGTGCCAGCAGCTCCGGGACTAGTGGTATTCAGTACTTC.

V gene TRBV5-1 combines with J gene TRBJ2-7, with a possible D match to TRBD2 (6 bases). This CDR3 spans 13 amino acids. V was cut by 5 bases and J by 1 base, with 10 bases left in between. Germline assignment: CDR1 SGHRS and CDR2 YFSETQ. The CDR3 DNA is TGCGCCAGCAGAGACGGGGGTTCCTACGAGCAGTACTTC. Its translation is CASRDGGSYEQYF.

This clone has only a few counts. Sequence at one end of the junction differs from germline and may be a read error. The chain is built from TRBV28 and TRBJ1-2; 8 bases agree with TRBD1. This CDR3 has 14 residues. CDR1 and CDR2 from the germline V gene are MDHEN and SYDVKM. CDR3 in amino acids: CASSPGQGNYCYTF. Written as DNA, the CDR3 is TGTGCCAGCAGCCCCGGACAGGGAAACTATTGCTACACCTTC.

This clone has at least ten counts. Given a much more abundant clone one base away, this may be a read error. The chain combines TRBV10-3 with TRBJ2-3; 10 bases align to TRBD1. This CDR3 spans 16 amino acids. Unmatched junction bases numbered 12, after V lost 4 bases and J lost 8 bases. Germline V gives CDR1 ENHRY, CDR2 SYGVKD. The CDR3 DNA follows: TGTGCCATCAGTGTAGGGGACAGGGGTTCCGCAGGTACGCAGTATTTT. Protein: CAISVGDRGSAGTQYF.

Comments on this clone: Compared with germline, one end of the junction differs, possibly owing to a read error. V gene TRBV7-8 combines with J gene TRBJ1-3; unclear D gene. The germline V gene has CDR1 SGHVS and CDR2 FQNEAQ. The CDR3 loop spans 14 amino acids. In DNA, the CDR3 is TGTGCCAGCAGTTTAGAATGGGGTGGAAACACCATATATTTT. This gives the protein CASSLEWGGNTIYF.

This clone was observed a few times. The DNA for the CDR3 is TGCAGTGCTAGGGACAGGGGGTTGTCCTACGAGCAGTACTTC. This encodes CSARDRGLSYEQYF. The chain is built from TRBV20-1 and TRBJ2-7; 10 positions match TRBD1. This CDR3 comprises 14 residues. V gave up 3 bases and J gave up 1 base; unmatched junction bases: 3. Germline values: CDR1 DFQATT, CDR2 SNEGSKA (reference sequence).

This chain joins TRBV11-2 and TRBJ2-5; tentatively, D is TRBD2 (7 bases). Germline CDR1 and CDR2: SGHAT and FQNNGV. This CDR3 is built from 14 residues. The V end lost 2 bases, the J end lost 4 bases, and 11 bases lay between the germline ends. CDR3 DNA sequence: TGTGCCAGCAGCTTAATCGGGGGGCGAGAGACCCAGTACTTC. It codes for CASSLIGGRETQYF.

The rearrangement joins TRBV6-1 to TRBJ2-5; tentatively, D is TRBD2 (5 bases). CDR1 is MNHNS and CDR2 is SASEGT in the germline V gene. The V gene lost 6 bases and the J gene lost 7 bases, with 15 bases spanning the gap. This CDR3 region has 13 residues. CDR3 DNA sequence: TGTGCCAGCAGACGGACTGGTTCGGGGACCCAGTACTTC. Its protein product is CASRRTGSGTQYF.

As regards this clone: A read error may produce the germline difference seen at one junction end. The chain links TRBV5-6 to TRBJ2-3, with 8 bases aligning to TRBD2. The germline CDR1 and CDR2 sequences are SGHDT and YYEEEE. The CDR3 runs to 15 residues. The CDR3 loop is CAISFLAGSTDTQYF. The CDR3 coding sequence is TGTGCCATCAGTTTTCTAGCGGGCAGCACGGATACGCAGTATTTT.

The gene calls are TRBV30 and TRBJ1-2, with D possibly TRBD1 on 6 matching bases. The CDR3 is 14 residues long. V shed 7 bases and J shed 6 bases, with 21 bases lying between them. Germline lookup yields CDR1 GTSNPN and CDR2 SVGIG (reference sequence). CDR3 in amino acids: CASSFFGGENGYTF. The CDR3 nucleotides read TGTGCCTCTAGTTTCTTCGGGGGCGAAAATGGCTACACCTTC.

This rearrangement joins TRBV5-1 to TRBJ2-7; TRBD1 matches 8 bases. Germline V lookup: CDR1 SGHRS, CDR2 YFSETQ. The CDR3 is 15 residues long. V lost 0 bases to trimming and J lost 3 bases; unmatched junction nucleotides: 5. CDR3 in amino acids: CASSLVGQGDYEQYF. The DNA of the CDR3 is TGCGCCAGCAGCTTGGTTGGACAGGGAGACTACGAGCAGTACTTC.